Below, 5 T cell receptor beta chains from the same sample are listed, as sequenced in a study of patients and donors after allogeneic stem cell transplantation. Each CDR3 protein is one row after TCRdb ran MiXCR on the RT-PCR reads. The repertoire holds about 410,000 distinct CDR3 sequences, with around 16% as singletons. The sample comprised blood, either unsorted or a sorted T cell fraction (not recorded which). All receptors come from a human donor who was either an allogeneic HSCT recipient or a stem cell or donor lymphocyte infusion donor (not recorded which). It is not recorded whose cells these are; they may come from a transplant donor.

This clonotype was recorded a few times. The rearrangement uses TRBV20-1 and TRBJ2-1; a possible D gene is TRBD2 (7 bases). The CDR3 is 13 amino acids. Germline CDR1 and CDR2: DFQATT and SNEGSKA (reference sequence). V was shortened by 1 base and J by 10 bases, with 14 bases between the two germline ends. CDR3 nucleotide sequence: TGCAGTGCTAGAGTGGCGGGGGCAAGGGAGCAGTTCTTC. Translating it yields CSARVAGAREQFF.

This clonotype was seen more than once but under ten times. This rearrangement joins TRBV7-6 to TRBJ2-1; a possible D gene is TRBD2 (7 bases). With 2 bases removed from V and 4 bases from J, the gap between germline ends came to 15 bases. The CDR3 is made up of 16 amino acids. Germline CDR1 is SGHVS and CDR2 is FNYEAQ. DNA for the CDR3: TGTGCCAGCAGCTTACTAGGGGGGGCCAAATACAATGAGCAGTTCTTC. As protein: CASSLLGGAKYNEQFF.

The chain combines TRBV5-6 with TRBJ2-2; D not resolved. V was pared by 0 bases and J by 3 bases, with 6 bases between. The germline V gene has CDR1 SGHDT and CDR2 YYEEEE. This CDR3 is built from 14 residues. The CDR3 DNA reads TGTGCCAGCAGCTTGGTCCTTTACACCGGGGAGCTGTTTTTT. This encodes CASSLVLYTGELFF.

This clonotype was picked up one time. V gene TRBV30 combines with J gene TRBJ1-2, with TRBD1 as a possible D gene (6 bases). CDR3 size: 15 residues. Deletions cut 2 bases from V and 0 bases from J, with 13 bases between. Germline CDR1 GTSNPN, CDR2 SVGIG (reference sequence). CDR3 nucleotides: TGTGCCTGGAGTAGCTTACAGGGACCTAACTATGGCTACACCTTC. Residues: CAWSSLQGPNYGYTF.

This clonotype has only a few counts. The J gene is TRBJ2-4, the V gene TRBV6-2 or TRBV6-3, with a possible D match to TRBD2 (6 bases). The CDR3 sequence is 13 residues long. The V gene's germline CDR1 is MNHEY and CDR2 SVGEGT. V gave up 8 bases and J gave up 9 bases, with 17 bases separating them. The CDR3 nucleotides are TGTGCCAGCGACGCCGGGACTGAATTCATTCAGTACTTC. Its translation: CASDAGTEFIQYF.